This T cell receptor (beta chain) was profiled in a study of blood T cells in healthy people across ages. Whole-study findings and limits: Long-lived and aged donors differed, with more naive CD4+ cells and higher diversity in the long-lived. CMV status of donors was not determined, possibly confounding expanded clonotype changes.

The authors ran a second PCR of 7 to 11 cycles using a sample-barcoded 5' primer and a J-beta primer mix. Samples each returned at least 2.5 million CDR3-containing paired-end reads. TCRdb called the 5' RACE reads again in MiXCR, with one record for every CDR3 protein. The sample contains over 550,000 distinct CDR3 sequences, under 30% of which appear only once. About this clonotype itself: Antigen: not known.

Healthy individuals of Caucasian origin from Russia, aged about 6 to 95, served as donors. In germline, CDR1 is SGHDN, CDR2 FVKESK. The CDR3 consists of 14 residues. Trimming pared 4 bases from V and 5 bases from J, leaving 14 bases between. The sample taken for sequencing was blood. This rearrangement joins TRBV14 to TRBJ1-1; D remains ambiguous. The source is a woman at least 80 years old in good health. The CDR3: CASSLAGSGTEAFF. The DNA of the CDR3 is TGTGCCAGCAGCCTCGCTGGAAGTGGGACTGAAGCTTTCTTT.